Listed below are T cell receptor beta chains from one sample, sequenced in a study of shared T cell receptors in the human thymus. Produced via immunoSEQ multiplex PCR; TCRdb's table is partial and in-frame only. The repertoire holds over 650,000 clones, around 87% seen once, with 0.0094% in the top ten. This sample was also put to use in a study of human thymus T cells.

The sequenced sample consisted of thymocytes. The receptors shown here come from a boy less than two years old with a congenital heart defect. CDR3s include the opening cysteine and the closing phenylalanine or tryptophan. The D gene is left open where the match is weak. Clone sizes are given selectively: once, few, many, or a class where the clone is expanded.

cdr3_nt: TGTGCCAGCAGTTTTACGACAGACAGGGTACATAACGAGCAGTACTTC
cdr3_aa: CASSFTTDRVHNEQYF
j_call: TRBJ2-7
clone_size: few
v_call: TRBV27
d_call: TRBD1

cdr3_nt: TGTGCCAGCAGGAACGGACAGCGGGGGGAGCTAACCGACACAGATACGCAGTATTTT
cdr3_aa: CASRNGQRGELTDTDTQYF
j_call: TRBJ2-3
clone_size: -
v_call: TRBV27
d_call: TRBD2

cdr3_nt: TGTGCCAGCAGCCACACGACTAGCGGGGTTGGGAGGTATTTT
cdr3_aa: CASSHTTSGVGRYF
j_call: TRBJ2-3
clone_size: once
v_call: TRBV6-1
d_call: TRBD2

cdr3_nt: TGTGCCAGCAGTTTAGAAGGTCGGGAGGTCTATAGCAATCAGCCCCAGCATTTT
cdr3_aa: CASSLEGREVYSNQPQHF
j_call: TRBJ1-5
clone_size: few
v_call: TRBV28
d_call: -

cdr3_nt: TGTGCCAGCAGCCAAAAAACCGGGACAGATGGCGGGGAGCTGTTTTTT
cdr3_aa: CASSQKTGTDGGELFF
j_call: TRBJ2-2
clone_size: -
v_call: TRBV4-2
d_call: TRBD1

cdr3_nt: TGTGCCAGCAGCTTCGCGGACGATGGTGACAGGGGGAGGGAGCAGTACTTC
cdr3_aa: CASSFADDGDRGREQYF
j_call: TRBJ2-7
clone_size: -
v_call: TRBV5-5
d_call: TRBD1

cdr3_nt: TGCGCCAGCAGCCAAGACGCAAGACGGAGCGGGGCCAACTACGAGCAGTACTTC
cdr3_aa: CASSQDARRSGANYEQYF
j_call: TRBJ2-7
clone_size: -
v_call: TRBV4-3
d_call: TRBD2

cdr3_nt: TGTGCCAGCAGCTTAGTCCCGATGTTAGCTAGCGGGAGGGTCCATGAGCAGTTCTTC
cdr3_aa: CASSLVPMLASGRVHEQFF
j_call: TRBJ2-1
clone_size: -
v_call: TRBV7-7
d_call: TRBD2

cdr3_nt: TGTGCCAGCAGCTTAGAGGTGCGGCATCGCACAGATACGCAGTATTTT
cdr3_aa: CASSLEVRHRTDTQYF
j_call: TRBJ2-3
clone_size: -
v_call: TRBV7-2
d_call: -

cdr3_nt: TGTGCCAGCAGCAATGGTATTACGGTCTCTGGAAACACCATATATTTT
cdr3_aa: CASSNGITVSGNTIYF
j_call: TRBJ1-3
clone_size: -
v_call: TRBV7-9
d_call: -

cdr3_nt: TGTGCCAGCAGCCCTCGTGGAGACACAGATACGCAGTATTTT
cdr3_aa: CASSPRGDTDTQYF
j_call: TRBJ2-3
clone_size: -
v_call: TRBV11-2
d_call: -

cdr3_nt: TGTGCCAGCAGTGAAATTGGCGGTGCCCCTCTATGGGAGACCCAGTACTTC
cdr3_aa: CASSEIGGAPLWETQYF
j_call: TRBJ2-5
clone_size: -
v_call: TRBV2
d_call: -

cdr3_nt: TGTGCCAGCAGCTTTAACGGGGGACAGGAATCCTACGAGCAGTACTTC
cdr3_aa: CASSFNGGQESYEQYF
j_call: TRBJ2-7
clone_size: -
v_call: TRBV5-4
d_call: TRBD1

cdr3_nt: TGTGCCAGCAGCTCGGGGTGCGGCTACACCTTC
cdr3_aa: CASSSGCGYTF
j_call: TRBJ1-2
clone_size: -
v_call: TRBV9
d_call: -

cdr3_nt: TGCGCCAGCAGCCAAGAACTAGCGGGGGGGTTGGAGACCCAGTACTTC
cdr3_aa: CASSQELAGGLETQYF
j_call: TRBJ2-5
clone_size: -
v_call: TRBV4-3
d_call: TRBD2

cdr3_nt: TGTGCCAGCAGCGCCCAAGACGGGCAGGGAGGTACCGGGGGCACAGATACGCAGTATTTT
cdr3_aa: CASSAQDGQGGTGGTDTQYF
j_call: TRBJ2-3
clone_size: -
v_call: TRBV9
d_call: -

cdr3_nt: TGTGCCAGCAGTGAATACCACCGGGGCAGGGGGTACGAGCAGTACTTC
cdr3_aa: CASSEYHRGRGYEQYF
j_call: TRBJ2-7
clone_size: once
v_call: TRBV25-1
d_call: TRBD1

cdr3_nt: TGTGCCAGCAGTGGACGGGATAACGCCGCCAGGGGATCCTACGAGCAGTACTTC
cdr3_aa: CASSGRDNAARGSYEQYF
j_call: TRBJ2-7
clone_size: -
v_call: TRBV6-1
d_call: -

cdr3_nt: TGTGCCAGCAGTTCTACTCGGGACAGCTCCGCATACGAGCAGTACTTC
cdr3_aa: CASSSTRDSSAYEQYF
j_call: TRBJ2-7
clone_size: -
v_call: TRBV6-5
d_call: TRBD1

cdr3_nt: TGTGCCAGCAGTTACTCCCAGGGGGCGGGCTATGGCTACACCTTC
cdr3_aa: CASSYSQGAGYGYTF
j_call: TRBJ1-2
clone_size: -
v_call: TRBV6-5
d_call: TRBD1

cdr3_nt: TGTGCCGATACCTACGGGACAGGCAATGAGCAGTTCTTC
cdr3_aa: CADTYGTGNEQFF
j_call: TRBJ2-1
clone_size: -
v_call: TRBV2
d_call: TRBD1

cdr3_nt: TGCGCCAGCGGTATAGAAGGGGACAGGGTGCCCTCTGGGGCCAACGTCCTGACTTTC
cdr3_aa: CASGIEGDRVPSGANVLTF
j_call: TRBJ2-6
clone_size: -
v_call: TRBV10-2
d_call: TRBD1

cdr3_nt: TGCAGCGTTTTAGCGACAACCAAAAACATTCAGTACTTC
cdr3_aa: CSVLATTKNIQYF
j_call: TRBJ2-4
clone_size: -
v_call: TRBV29-1
d_call: -

cdr3_nt: TGTGCCAGCCGGTATGGGGGGGCTGGCGAGCAGTACTTC
cdr3_aa: CASRYGGAGEQYF
j_call: TRBJ2-7
clone_size: -
v_call: TRBV2
d_call: -

cdr3_nt: TGTGCCAGCAGCTGGGATATCGGGGGGCCGAACACCGGGGAGCTGTTTTTT
cdr3_aa: CASSWDIGGPNTGELFF
j_call: TRBJ2-2
clone_size: -
v_call: TRBV7-2
d_call: -

cdr3_nt: TGTGCCAGCAGTGACTCGCGGAGAACCTACGAGCAGTACTTC
cdr3_aa: CASSDSRRTYEQYF
j_call: TRBJ2-7
clone_size: -
v_call: TRBV6-4
d_call: -

cdr3_nt: TGTGCCAGTAGTACCCCAGAAGAGACCCAGTACTTC
cdr3_aa: CASSTPEETQYF
j_call: TRBJ2-5
clone_size: -
v_call: TRBV19
d_call: -

cdr3_nt: TGTGCCAGCAGCTTAGCCTCTGACAGGGCCGCTTTCTACGAGCAGTACTTC
cdr3_aa: CASSLASDRAAFYEQYF
j_call: TRBJ2-7
clone_size: -
v_call: TRBV7-2
d_call: TRBD1

cdr3_nt: TGCGCCAGCAGCCAGGGAGACAGGGCGGATAATGAAAAACTGTTTTTT
cdr3_aa: CASSQGDRADNEKLFF
j_call: TRBJ1-4
clone_size: -
v_call: TRBV4-3
d_call: TRBD1

cdr3_nt: TGTGCCAGTAGCGCTAGTTCCCCACCTCGGTCCTACGAGCAGTACTTC
cdr3_aa: CASSASSPPRSYEQYF
j_call: TRBJ2-7
clone_size: -
v_call: TRBV19
d_call: -

cdr3_nt: TGCAGTGCTAAACAGGGGGAGGGGTACTTC
cdr3_aa: CSAKQGEGYF
j_call: TRBJ2-7
clone_size: -
v_call: TRBV20-1
d_call: -

cdr3_nt: TGTGCCATCAGCCCGGGACTAGCCGTGACCCAGTACTTC
cdr3_aa: CAISPGLAVTQYF
j_call: TRBJ2-5
clone_size: few
v_call: TRBV10-3
d_call: TRBD2

cdr3_nt: TGTGCCAGCAGCTTATTACGGGAGGGCTACCGGGGCATTCAGTACTTC
cdr3_aa: CASSLLREGYRGIQYF
j_call: TRBJ2-4
clone_size: -
v_call: TRBV7-9
d_call: TRBD2

cdr3_nt: TGTGCCAGCTCACCGGGACAGGAGGGTCTTTTGAACACTGAAGCTTTCTTT
cdr3_aa: CASSPGQEGLLNTEAFF
j_call: TRBJ1-1
clone_size: -
v_call: TRBV18
d_call: TRBD1

cdr3_nt: TGTGCCAGCAGTTTACAGGGCCCCGCTGGCTACACCTTC
cdr3_aa: CASSLQGPAGYTF
j_call: TRBJ1-2
clone_size: -
v_call: TRBV28
d_call: -

cdr3_nt: TGCAGCGTAGTCGGGGGGGAGCGCGCGAATACGCAGTATTTT
cdr3_aa: CSVVGGERANTQYF
j_call: TRBJ2-3
clone_size: -
v_call: TRBV29-1
d_call: TRBD2

cdr3_nt: TGTGCCAGCAGCTCGGGACAGGCGAACAATGAGCAGTTCTTC
cdr3_aa: CASSSGQANNEQFF
j_call: TRBJ2-1
clone_size: -
v_call: TRBV11-2
d_call: TRBD1

cdr3_nt: TGTGCCAGCAGTCAAAACAGGGCAACTAATGAAAAACTGTTTTTT
cdr3_aa: CASSQNRATNEKLFF
j_call: TRBJ1-4
clone_size: once
v_call: TRBV6-5
d_call: -

cdr3_nt: TGTGCCAGCAGCCAAGAAGGTGGCGGGGGCGGTGAAGCTTTCTTT
cdr3_aa: CASSQEGGGGGEAFF
j_call: TRBJ1-1
clone_size: few
v_call: TRBV14
d_call: -

cdr3_nt: TGTGCCAGCCGAGGACAGGGTATATCCCCCCTCCACTTT
cdr3_aa: CASRGQGISPLHF
j_call: TRBJ1-6
clone_size: -
v_call: TRBV6-5
d_call: TRBD1